This T cell receptor (beta chain) is from a study of T cells in Graves' hyperthyroidism and ophthalmopathy. Findings of the study overall: Blood also carried most thyroid clonotypes expanded above 0.001.

The definition of stable Graves' hyperthyroidism was no ophthalmopathy progression within 18 months. The study excluded patients with uncontrolled infection, other autoimmune disease, pregnancy or lactation. Amplified TCR beta CDR3 regions came from RNA transcripts. First-round RT-PCR targeting the TCR CDR3 was performed with the HTBI primer set. Each CDR3 protein gets one entry after TCRdb re-called the multiplex PCR reads with MiXCR. The top ten hold more than 20% of the sample, which has 500,000 to 550,000 distinct CDR3 sequences, about 20% seen once. To note about this clonotype: What it binds is unknown.

Input material: blood. This clonotype was sampled from a man aged 18-30 years with Graves' hyperthyroidism.

CDR3 nucleotides: TGTGCCACCAGTGCCGGGACAGAAAACACCGGGGAGCTGTTTTTT. Its translation: CATSAGTENTGELFF. The rearrangement joins TRBV24-1 to TRBJ2-2; 7 nucleotides agree with TRBD1. The CDR3 is 15 amino acids. J lost 2 bases, V lost 5 bases, and 4 bases had no gene match. Germline CDR1 and CDR2: KGHDR and SFDVKD.